This T cell receptor beta chain stems from a study of T cell responses to AZD1222 COVID-19 vaccine. Study-wide results and limits: Of the AZD1222 recipients, only five or six were seropositive at baseline.

This clone was detected once. The antigen is undetermined. The CDR3 sequence is 14 residues long. In germline, CDR1 is ENHRY, CDR2 SYGVKD. J gave up 0 bases and V 7 bases, and 3 bases lay outside the gene matches. Here immunoSEQ multiplex PCR was the method, and the copy in TCRdb shows in-frame clones only, minus some. The sample includes 45,000 to 55,000 clones, around 84% of them seen just once. Sequenced material: peripheral blood, taken on day 0 of AZD1222 vaccination. The TCR originated in an adult in good health. The genes are TRBV10-3 and TRBJ1-3; 7 nucleotides line up with TRBD1. The CDR3 region has the DNA TGTGCCATCAAGGGACAGTCCTCTGGAAACACCATATATTTT. Translating gives CAIKGQSSGNTIYF.